Presented here are 7 T cell receptor beta chains from one specimen sequenced in a study of blood T cells in healthy people across ages. Sample-barcoded 5' priming and a J-beta primer mix drove a second PCR of about 7 to 11 cycles. In TCRdb, the 5' RACE reads were re-called with MiXCR into one record per CDR3 protein. Of 700,000 to 850,000 distinct CDR3 sequences in the sample, 53% are singletons; the top ten hold under 50%. The source material was blood. The receptors stem from an elderly man in good health.

There are a few counts of this clonotype. This chain joins TRBV5-1 and TRBJ2-4; 7 bases map to TRBD2. J lost 7 bases, V lost 4 bases, and 11 bases had no gene match. The CDR3 totals 15 residues. Germline V gives CDR1 SGHRS, CDR2 YFSETQ. The CDR3 coding sequence is TGCGCCAGCAGCCCCGAGGCGGTGGGGGGGAACATTCAGTACTTC. Protein: CASSPEAVGGNIQYF.

The rearrangement links TRBV10-3 to TRBJ2-5, with 8 bases matching TRBD2. The V gene end was trimmed by 7 bases and the J gene end by 5 bases; junction bases not matched to a gene: 3. CDR1 is ENHRY and CDR2 is SYGVKD in the germline V gene. The CDR3 runs 12 residues. CDR3 in DNA: TGTGCCATCAAGGCTAGCGGGGAGACCCAGTACTTC. It translates to CAIKASGETQYF.

V and J are TRBV10-3 and TRBJ2-7; maybe TRBD2 (6 bases). Germline V gene lookup returns CDR1 ENHRY and CDR2 SYGVKD. V lost 4 bases and J lost 0, with 10 bases in between. This CDR3 region has 14 residues. DNA of the CDR3: TGTGCCATCAGTGTAGCGGAGAGCTCCTACGAGCAGTACTTC. Protein product: CAISVAESSYEQYF.

The V and J genes are TRBV20-1 and TRBJ2-7, with D perhaps TRBD1 (5 bases). Trimming stripped 6 bases from V and 1 base from J, with 13 bases between. The germline V gene encodes CDR1 DFQATT and CDR2 SNEGSKA (reference sequence). The CDR3 loop spans 13 amino acids. CDR3 sequence: CSAQQTVSYEQYF. CDR3 nucleotide sequence: TGCAGTGCCCAACAGACAGTTTCCTACGAGCAGTACTTC.

This clonotype was seen only once. The chain recombines TRBV25-1 with TRBJ2-4; D is perhaps TRBD2 (5 bases). The DNA end is a closer match to TRBJ2-5, so the J assignment may be wrong. CDR3 length: 14 amino acids. Germline loops: CDR1 MGHDK, CDR2 SYGVNS. CDR3 region: CASSEVLAGETQYF. The CDR3 DNA reads TGTGCCAGCAGTGAAGTGCTAGCTGGGGAGACCCAGTACTTC.

The V gene is TRBV5-1, the J gene TRBJ2-3; D is uncertain. Germline V lookup: CDR1 SGHRS, CDR2 YFSETQ. V dropped 5 bases and J dropped 0 bases, with 10 bases sitting between them. The CDR3 extends over 14 amino acids. The DNA for the CDR3 is TGCGCCAGCAGACCTACATTGAGCACAGATACGCAGTATTTT. This codes for CASRPTLSTDTQYF.

The rearrangement links TRBV28 to TRBJ2-1; 10 nucleotides agree with TRBD2. The J call could be wrong; TRBJ2-7 is a better fit for the DNA end. The CDR3 length is 15 residues. Per germline, CDR1 MDHEN and CDR2 SYDVKM. CDR3 DNA: TGTGCCAGCAGTTGGAGCGGGAGGGGAAACAATGAGCAGTACTTC. Its protein product is CASSWSGRGNNEQYF.